These 5 T cell receptor beta chains came from one sample sequenced in a study of T cell responses to AZD1222 COVID-19 vaccine. Repertoires were generated with immunoSEQ multiplex PCR, while TCRdb's copy carries only in-frame clones and drops some. The sample yields 45,000 to 65,000 clones, over 75% seen once. The input for sequencing was peripheral blood, taken on day 0 of AZD1222 vaccination. The receptor set was obtained from an adult in good health.

The CDR3 bases are TGTGCCAGCAGTGTACCTTCGCGCGTAGATACGCAGTATTTT. Translated, it gives CASSVPSRVDTQYF. The chain combines TRBV25-1 with TRBJ2-3; no definite D call. Germline V gives CDR1 MGHDK, CDR2 SYGVNS. The V and J ends lost 4 bases and 5 bases respectively, with 13 bases between them. The CDR3 runs to 14 residues. Full variable domain (remainder filled in from reference TRBV25-1 and TRBJ2-3): EADIYQTPRYLVIGTGKKITLECSQTMGHDKMYWYQQDPGMELHLIHYSYGVNSTEKGDLSSESTVSRIRTEHFPLTLESARPSHTSQYLCASSVPSRVDTQYFGPGTRLTVL.

The table lists this clone with a few counts. CDR3 sequence (DNA): TGTGCCAGCAGCTTAGAACAGTCACCCAATTCACCCCTCCACTTT. It is translated as CASSLEQSPNSPLHF. The genes are TRBV7-2 and TRBJ1-6, with D hard to call. Germline V gene sequence: CDR1 SGHTA, CDR2 FQGNSA. CDR3 size: 15 residues. The V end was cut by 1 base, the J end by 7 bases, with 11 bases between.

The chain recombines TRBV24-1 with TRBJ2-1, with TRBD2 matching over 12 bases. V dropped 8 bases and J dropped 7; count of bases not matched to a gene: 8. In germline, CDR1 is KGHDR, CDR2 SFDVKD. This CDR3 has 15 residues. CDR3 nucleotides: TGTGCCACCAACCCCAGTACTAGCGGGAGGAATGAGCAGTTCTTC. Amino acids: CATNPSTSGRNEQFF.

The chain combines TRBV19 with TRBJ1-2; D not certain. The germline V and J ends were trimmed by 6 bases and 0 bases, with 14 bases remaining between them. Germline-derived CDR1 and CDR2 are LNHDA and SQIVND (reference sequence). CDR3 size: 15 residues. The CDR3 protein is CASRPSSGANYGYTF. CDR3 DNA sequence: TGTGCCAGTAGACCATCGTCCGGAGCTAACTATGGCTACACCTTC.

J is TRBJ1-2 and V is TRBV13; TRBD1 matches at 7 bases. This CDR3 comprises 15 residues. Unmatched junction bases numbered 7, after V lost 2 bases and J lost 4 bases. Germline assignment: CDR1 PRHDT and CDR2 FYEKMQ (reference sequence). The CDR3 reads CASSLRQGQIYGYTF. The CDR3 DNA reads as TGTGCCAGCAGCTTACGACAGGGCCAAATCTATGGCTACACCTTC.